Below, 19 T cell receptor beta chains from the same sample are listed, as sequenced in a study of cytomegalovirus exposure and HLA in healthy donors. The primer mix had 60 Vbeta and 13 Jbeta primers. The method was immunoSEQ multiplex PCR; TCRdb's version includes in-frame clones alone and lacks a portion of them. The sample includes about 150,000 clones, over 75% of them seen just once. Sequencing was done on a sample of PBMCs. Source of these receptors: a woman aged 40 to 50 in good health and CMV-seronegative.

V usage is TRBV19 and J usage is TRBJ2-3; TRBD1 aligns across 11 bases. The length of the CDR3 is 18 residues. CDR1 LNHDA and CDR2 SQIVND come from the germline V gene (reference sequence). The J segment lost 4 bases and the V segment lost 4 bases, leaving 13 bases of the junction unmatched. The CDR3 reads CASSTSFTGQGAADTQYF. CDR3 bases: TGTGCCAGTAGTACGTCTTTTACCGGACAGGGGGCGGCAGATACGCAGTATTTT.

This clone is a singleton in its sample. The V call is TRBV5-1, the J call TRBJ2-5, with TRBD2 matching over 7 bases. The CDR3 is made up of 14 amino acids. The germline gives CDR1 SGHRS, CDR2 YFSETQ. Unmatched junction bases numbered 4, after V lost 2 bases and J lost 3 bases. For the CDR3, the DNA is TGCGCCAGCAGCTTAGCGGGATTCGAAGAGACCCAGTACTTC. Protein: CASSLAGFEETQYF.

This clone was found once. The chain employs TRBV11-2 and TRBJ2-1; 14 nucleotides match TRBD2. Trimming cost V 4 bases and J 8 bases; bases outside gene matches: 13. The length of the CDR3 is 18 residues. Looked up from germline, CDR1 is SGHAT and CDR2 is FQNNGV. CDR3 in amino acids: CASSWGLAGDIRWDEQFF. CDR3 DNA sequence: TGTGCCAGCAGCTGGGGACTAGCGGGAGATATTCGGTGGGATGAGCAGTTCTTC.

The gene calls are TRBV28 and TRBJ2-7, with 8 nucleotides matching TRBD2. This CDR3 region has 13 residues. CDR1 is MDHEN, CDR2 SYDVKM, per germline. V trimming: 3 bases; J trimming: 4 bases; junction bases outside the gene matches: 2. The chain's CDR3 is CASSFAGGYEQYF. The CDR3, as DNA: TGTGCCAGCAGTTTTGCGGGAGGTTACGAGCAGTACTTC. Supplemented by reference TRBV28 and TRBJ2-7, the full variable domain reads DVKVTQSSRYLVKRTGEKVFLECVQDMDHENMFWYRQDPGLGLRLIYFSYDVKMKEKGDIPEGYSVSREKKERFSLILESASTNQTSMYLCASSFAGGYEQYFGPGTRLTVT.

The rearrangement joins TRBV7-8 to TRBJ1-4, with D tentatively TRBD1 (5 bases). V was clipped by 2 bases and J by 0 bases, with 19 bases between them. CDR3 length equals 19 residues. CDR1 and CDR2 from the germline V gene are SGHVS and FQNEAQ. The CDR3 spells CASSLSGGSRFSTNEKLFF. The CDR3 DNA reads as TGTGCCAGCAGCTTATCCGGGGGGTCTAGATTTTCAACTAATGAAAAACTGTTTTTT.

CDR3 sequence reads: CASSLGEYNSPLHF. The CDR3, as DNA: TGTGCCAGCAGCTTAGGGGAATATAATTCACCCCTCCACTTT. J is TRBJ1-6 and V is TRBV5-4, with D possibly matching TRBD1 (5 bases). Germline V gene sequence: CDR1 SGHNT, CDR2 YYREEE (reference sequence). CDR3 size: 14 residues. V lost 2 bases to trimming and J lost 4 bases, with 7 bases between them.

The chain combines TRBV11-3 with TRBJ2-3, with D perhaps matching TRBD2 (6 bases). From germline, CDR1 is SGHNT and CDR2 YENEEA. This CDR3 has 16 amino acids. Between the trimmed V and J ends, which lost 3 bases and 5 bases, there was a span of 18 bases. The CDR3, as DNA: TGTGCCAGCAGCTTCATGAGGGGAGGATTAGTAGATACGCAGTATTTT. Its protein is CASSFMRGGLVDTQYF.

The chain couples TRBV30 to TRBJ2-1; 10 bases match TRBD2. Germline lookup yields CDR1 GTSNPN and CDR2 SVGIG (reference sequence). The ends lost 2 bases at V and 3 bases at J; junction bases unmatched: 1. The CDR3 spans 14 residues. The DNA of the CDR3 is TGTGCCTGGAGTAGACTAGCGGGCTACAATGAGCAGTTCTTC. The encoded protein is CAWSRLAGYNEQFF.

This sequence joins TRBV10-3 and TRBJ2-1; 8 bases align to TRBD2. The germline V gene has CDR1 ENHRY and CDR2 SYGVKD. The CDR3 contains 13 residues. The junction had 3 bases not matched to a gene; V was cut back by 0 bases and J by 11 bases. CDR3 coding DNA: TGTGCCATCAGTGAGTCGGGACTAGTAAAGCAGTTCTTC. Translation gives CAISESGLVKQFF.

The chain couples TRBV28 to TRBJ2-7, with 8 bases that match TRBD2. The CDR3 extends over 18 amino acids. Germline-derived CDR1 and CDR2 are MDHEN and SYDVKM. V lost 4 bases, J lost 9 bases, and 23 bases stayed unmatched. In DNA, the CDR3 is TGTGCCAGCAGTTCCCCTTTACTAGCGGAAAATGCGCTCTTTGGGCAGTACTTC. This translates into CASSSPLLAENALFGQYF.

The chain carries TRBV4-2 and TRBJ2-5; a possible D gene is TRBD2 (5 bases). CDR1 is LGHNA, CDR2 YNFKEQ, per germline. V shed 0 bases and J shed 5 bases, with 13 bases lying between them. CDR3 length: 15 amino acids. For the CDR3, the DNA is TGTGCCAGCAGCCAAGATAGAGAGGGCCGGGAGACCCAGTACTTC. Translation: CASSQDREGRETQYF.

The chain links TRBV2 to TRBJ1-2, with no clear D. The V end lost 5 bases, the J end lost 4 bases, and 8 bases lay between the germline ends. CDR3 length equals 12 residues. CDR1 and CDR2 (germline): SNHLY, FYNNEI. CDR3 region: CASSREPYGYTF. In DNA, the CDR3 is TGTGCCAGCAGTAGGGAGCCCTATGGCTACACCTTC.

This chain uses TRBV28 with TRBJ1-5; possible D gene TRBD1, 6 bases. This CDR3 spans 14 amino acids. Germline V gene sequence: CDR1 MDHEN, CDR2 SYDVKM. V gave up 3 bases and J gave up 7 bases, with 13 bases separating them. The CDR3 loop reads CASSLGGLVQPQHF. The CDR3 nucleotides read TGTGCCAGCAGTTTGGGGGGGCTGGTCCAGCCCCAGCATTTT.

The rearrangement uses TRBV4-1 and TRBJ2-7, with D uncertain. CDR3 length: 15 residues. V shed 4 bases and J shed 0 bases, with 13 bases lying between them. Germline V gene lookup returns CDR1 MGHRA and CDR2 YSYEKL. Here the CDR3 reads CASSLVGLGSYEQYF. CDR3 sequence (DNA): TGCGCCAGCAGCCTTGTCGGGTTGGGCTCCTACGAGCAGTACTTC.

The chain uses TRBV6-5 and TRBJ2-1, with 11 bases fitting TRBD2. The CDR3 sequence is 16 residues long. CDR1 is MNHEY, CDR2 SVGAGI, per germline. With 2 bases clipped from V and 5 bases from J, the junction kept 5 bases outside the gene matches. The CDR3 nucleotides read TGTGCCAGCAGTTACGGGACTAGCGGCGCACACAATGAGCAGTTCTTC. This sequence encodes CASSYGTSGAHNEQFF.

V usage is TRBV5-4 and J usage is TRBJ2-5, with 8 bases aligning to TRBD1. J gave up 11 bases and V 2 bases, and 5 bases lay outside the gene matches. The CDR3 extends over 12 amino acids. Germline V gene lookup returns CDR1 SGHNT and CDR2 YYREEE (reference sequence). This chain's CDR3 is CASSFQGARQYF. In DNA form, the CDR3 reads TGTGCCAGCAGCTTTCAGGGGGCTAGGCAGTACTTC.

CDR3 in DNA: TGTGCCAGCAGCTCAACAGGGGCCTACGAGCAGTACTTC. As protein: CASSSTGAYEQYF. The chain employs TRBV7-9 and TRBJ2-7, with 7 bases aligning to TRBD1. CDR3 length equals 13 residues. Germline V lookup: CDR1 SEHNR, CDR2 FQNEAQ (reference sequence). V trimming: 4 bases; J trimming: 2 bases; junction bases outside the gene matches: 2.

The chain recombines TRBV5-6 with TRBJ2-1, with 12 nucleotides matching TRBD2. The J segment lost 9 bases and the V segment lost 0 bases, leaving 13 bases of the junction unmatched. The germline gives CDR1 SGHDT, CDR2 YYEEEE. There are 18 residues in the CDR3. DNA of the CDR3: TGTGCCAGCAGCTTGGCTAGGCTAGCGGGAGGGTCCGGAGTTGAGCAGTTCTTC. This translates into CASSLARLAGGSGVEQFF.

The CDR3 DNA follows: TGCGCCAGCAGCTCGGGACTAGCGGGAGGGCGTGGCGAGCAGTACTTC. Translated, it gives CASSSGLAGGRGEQYF. The chain joins TRBV5-1 to TRBJ2-7; 16 positions agree with TRBD2. V was clipped by 3 bases and J by 6 bases; unmatched bases: 6. CDR1 is SGHRS, CDR2 YFSETQ, per germline. This CDR3 has 16 amino acids.